The 11 T cell receptor beta chains in this list originate from one sample, sequenced in a study of cytomegalovirus exposure and HLA in healthy donors. Vbeta (60) and Jbeta (13) primers were used in the PCR. The assay was immunoSEQ multiplex PCR, and TCRdb's table has in-frame clones only and misses some. The table records about 130,000 clones, about 66% of them present only once. Sequenced: PBMCs. The source of these receptors is a human donor in good health.

This chain uses TRBV27 with TRBJ2-2; 10 bases align to TRBD2. Germline V gene data show CDR1 as MNHEY and CDR2 as SMNVEV (reference sequence). The CDR3 runs to 17 residues. V trimming: 6 bases; J trimming: 4 bases; junction bases outside the gene matches: 11. The CDR3 nucleotides are TGTGCCAGCAGCCCGAGAGGACTAGCGGAGGTCACCGGGGAGCTGTTTTTT. As protein: CASSPRGLAEVTGELFF.

In its sample, this clone was seen a few times. The chain employs TRBV18 and TRBJ2-5, with D possibly matching TRBD1 (6 bases). Germline CDR1 is KGHSH and CDR2 is LQKENI. Trimming pared 4 bases from V and 4 bases from J, leaving 13 bases between. CDR3 length: 14 residues. The CDR3 here is CASSRALGAETQYF. The CDR3 coding sequence is TGTGCCAGCTCACGCGCACTGGGGGCAGAGACCCAGTACTTC.

The V gene is TRBV15, the J gene TRBJ2-7; D possibly corresponds to TRBD2 (5 bases). The ends were cut back, 8 bases at V and 0 bases at J, with 11 bases in the middle. Germline V gene data show CDR1 as LNHNV and CDR2 as YYDKDF (reference sequence). The CDR3 spans 13 residues. The CDR3 sequence is CATGSESSYEQYF. The CDR3 coding sequence is TGTGCCACCGGTAGCGAGAGCTCCTACGAGCAGTACTTC.

The V and J genes are TRBV27 and TRBJ1-2, with a tentative D call TRBD1 (5 bases). The CDR3 has 13 residues. Trimming stripped 5 bases from V and 4 bases from J, with 11 bases between. Per the germline V gene, CDR1 is MNHEY and CDR2 is SMNVEV (reference sequence). CDR3 sequence: CASSRWGGYGYTF. The CDR3 DNA follows: TGTGCCAGCAGTCGATGGGGGGGCTATGGCTACACCTTC.

V gene TRBV15 combines with J gene TRBJ2-7; 7 nucleotides align to TRBD2. CDR3 length: 15 residues. CDR1 LNHNV and CDR2 YYDKDF come from the germline V gene (reference sequence). V was clipped by 1 base and J by 2 bases; unmatched bases: 5. The CDR3 nucleotides read TGTGCCACCAGCAGAGGGGAGGGAGGGGCCTACGAGCAGTACTTC. Translating it yields CATSRGEGGAYEQYF.

This clone turned up a few times. J is TRBJ2-5 and V is TRBV7-9, with 9 nucleotides matching TRBD2. CDR1 is SEHNR, CDR2 FQNEAQ, per germline (reference sequence). The CDR3 runs to 15 residues. V was pared by 3 bases and J by 4 bases, with 6 bases of the junction left unmatched. For the CDR3, the DNA is TGTGCCAGCAGCTTTGGCGGGAGGGCCGGAGAGACCCAGTACTTC. Amino acid sequence: CASSFGGRAGETQYF.

The chain uses TRBV4-2 and TRBJ1-2; D may be TRBD1 (5 bases). Germline lookup yields CDR1 LGHNA and CDR2 YNFKEQ. The V end was cut by 0 bases, the J end by 7 bases, with 12 bases between. The CDR3 is 14 residues long. As DNA, the CDR3 is TGTGCCAGCAGCCAAGACGGGGGGGGAAGTGGCTACACCTTC. Its protein is CASSQDGGGSGYTF.

V and J are TRBV7-8 and TRBJ2-2; 11 bases align to TRBD2. Per germline, CDR1 SGHVS and CDR2 FQNEAQ. Trimming cost V 5 bases and J 5 bases; bases outside gene matches: 16. This CDR3 spans 19 amino acids. The CDR3 region is CASSLKTNLAGGRTGELFF. CDR3 in DNA: TGTGCCAGCAGCCTAAAGACAAATCTAGCGGGAGGAAGGACCGGGGAGCTGTTTTTT.

The chain couples TRBV5-1 to TRBJ2-7, with 10 bases lining up with TRBD1. Germline V gene data show CDR1 as SGHRS and CDR2 as YFSETQ. The CDR3 loop spans 14 amino acids. The V segment lost 2 bases and the J segment 4 bases; nucleotides outside the gene matches: 3. DNA of the CDR3: TGCGCCAGCAGCTTCGACAGGGGGCGTTACGAGCAGTACTTC. Residues: CASSFDRGRYEQYF.

The V and J genes are TRBV7-2 and TRBJ1-4; D might be TRBD1 (5 bases). CDR3 length: 14 amino acids. V was pared by 4 bases and J by 4 bases, with 10 bases between. Germline assignment: CDR1 SGHTA and CDR2 FQGNSA. CDR3 DNA: TGTGCCAGCAGCTGGGGGGGGATTAATGAAAAACTGTTTTTT. Translation gives CASSWGGINEKLFF.

The chain has TRBV5-4 and TRBJ2-1, with TRBD2 matching 10 bases. This CDR3 comprises 15 residues. Germline assignment: CDR1 SGHNT and CDR2 YYREEE (reference sequence). V lost 5 bases and J lost 2; bases outside the gene matches: 4. CDR3 coding DNA: TGTGCCAGCAGGCCGAGCGGGAGGGCCTACAATGAGCAGTTCTTC. Its protein product is CASRPSGRAYNEQFF.